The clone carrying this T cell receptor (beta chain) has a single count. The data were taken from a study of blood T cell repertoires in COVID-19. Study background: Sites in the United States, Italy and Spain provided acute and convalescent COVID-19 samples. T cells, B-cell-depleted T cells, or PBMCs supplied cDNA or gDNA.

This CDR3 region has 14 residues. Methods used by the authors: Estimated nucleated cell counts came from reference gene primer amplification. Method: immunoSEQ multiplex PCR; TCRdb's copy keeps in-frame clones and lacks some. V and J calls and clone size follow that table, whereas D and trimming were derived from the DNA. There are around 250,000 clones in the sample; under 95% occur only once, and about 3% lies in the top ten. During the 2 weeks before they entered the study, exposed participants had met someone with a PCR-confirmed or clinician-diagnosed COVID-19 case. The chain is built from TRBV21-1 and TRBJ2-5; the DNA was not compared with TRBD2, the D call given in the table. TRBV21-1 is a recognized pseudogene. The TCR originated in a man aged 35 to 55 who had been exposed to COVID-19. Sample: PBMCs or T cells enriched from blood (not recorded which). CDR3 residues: CASSSGLPGETQYF. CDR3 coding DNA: TGTGCCAGCAGTTCGGGACTGCCGGGGGAGACCCAGTACTTC.